Listed here are 20 T cell receptor beta chains from one sample, sequenced in a study of blood T cells in healthy people across ages (dated by TCRdb to the mid-2010s). Library preparation used 5' RACE. These reads were obtained on an Illumina HiSeq 2500. A second roughly 7 to 11 cycle PCR used a sample-barcoded 5' primer and a J-beta primer mix. Starting from the raw public reads, TCRdb applied fastp trimming at Q25, assembled clones with MiXCR and retained in-frame beta chains. When rows share a CDR3 protein, they turn into one entry using the most common DNA and genes. The sample records roughly 800,000 distinct CDR3 sequences, roughly 64% of which are singletons. The ten largest clones add up to approximately 20% of the sample. Source material: blood. The receptors shown here come from a young man in good health.

The gene calls are TRBV12-3 or TRBV12-4 and TRBJ2-7; D possibly corresponds to TRBD1 (6 bases). This CDR3 region has 15 residues. Between the trimmed V and J ends, which lost 5 bases and 2 bases, there was a span of 16 bases. Here the CDR3 DNA reads TGTGCCAGCAGTACAGACAGGCGTAGCCCCTACGAGCAGTACTTC. Residues: CASSTDRRSPYEQYF.

As concerns this clonotype: With a much larger clone just one base away, this may be a read error. The chain has TRBV20-1 and TRBJ2-4; 8 positions match TRBD1. Germline CDR1 DFQATT, CDR2 SNEGSKA (reference sequence). The CDR3 runs to 15 residues. The CDR3: CRATTWGQVKNIQYF. DNA for the CDR3: TGCAGGGCTACCACCTGGGGACAGGTCAAAAACATTCAGTACTTC.

On this clonotype itself: The junction does not match germline at one end; this may be a read error. The V call is TRBV4-3, the J call TRBJ2-1; tentative D call: TRBD2 (5 bases). Germline values: CDR1 LGHNA, CDR2 YSLEER. There are 14 residues in the CDR3. Here the CDR3 DNA reads TGCGCCAGCAGCCAAGGGACTTACTACAATGGGCAGTTCTTC. Protein product: CASSQGTYYNGQFF.

This clonotype was seen a few times. The chain employs TRBV6-5 and TRBJ2-1; 12 bases line up with TRBD2. J was trimmed by 8 bases and V by 6 bases; bases with no gene match: 8. Looked up from germline, CDR1 is MNHEY and CDR2 is SVGAGI. This CDR3 contains 15 residues. The CDR3 region is CASSSRLAGGYEQFF. CDR3 coding DNA: TGTGCCAGCAGCTCTCGGCTAGCGGGAGGGTATGAGCAGTTCTTC.

The J gene is TRBJ2-7, the V gene TRBV7-9; 10 bases fit TRBD1. This CDR3 is 18 amino acids long. Per germline, CDR1 SEHNR and CDR2 FQNEAQ (reference sequence). The V segment lost 3 bases and the J segment 3 bases; nucleotides outside the gene matches: 14. The chain's CDR3 is CASSFVPGGDRGFYEQYF. The CDR3, as DNA: TGTGCCAGCAGCTTCGTACCGGGGGGGGACAGGGGATTCTACGAGCAGTACTTC.

The chain has TRBV6-5 and TRBJ2-5, with D perhaps being TRBD1 or TRBD2 (5 bases each). V was clipped by 4 bases and J by 1 base, with 13 bases between them. The CDR3 covers 15 residues. Per germline, CDR1 MNHEY and CDR2 SVGAGI. CDR3 DNA: TGTGCCAGCAGTTCCGACACTAGGGGCCAAGAGACCCAGTACTTC. This encodes CASSSDTRGQETQYF.

V and J are TRBV11-2 and TRBJ2-2; weak D call: TRBD1 (6 bases). The CDR3 contains 15 residues. Germline-derived CDR1 and CDR2 are SGHAT and FQNNGV. V was pared by 3 bases and J by 6 bases, with 14 bases between. Here the CDR3 reads CASSFQQGPAGELFF. The CDR3 DNA is TGTGCCAGCAGCTTCCAACAGGGCCCGGCCGGGGAGCTGTTTTTT.

There are a few counts of this clonotype. This CDR3 is CASSHETRGETQYF. CDR3 nucleotide sequence: TGTGCCAGCAGCCATGAAACTAGGGGGGAGACCCAGTACTTC. The chain carries TRBV11-2 and TRBJ2-5; perhaps TRBD1 as D (6 bases). The germline CDR1 and CDR2 sequences are SGHAT and FQNNGV. The CDR3 is 14 amino acids. Trimming removed 5 bases from V and 5 bases from J, with 15 bases in between.

This clonotype was seen a few times. The rearrangement uses TRBV29-1 and TRBJ2-1; possibly TRBD1 for D (5 bases). V lost 3 bases and J 5 bases, leaving 11 bases between the germline ends. This CDR3 is 13 amino acids long. Germline lookup yields CDR1 SQVTM and CDR2 ANQGSEA. CDR3 in amino acids: CSVEKGLNNEQFF. In DNA, the CDR3 is TGCAGCGTTGAGAAGGGGCTCAACAATGAGCAGTTCTTC.

The rearrangement links TRBV7-2 to TRBJ2-1; the D gene could be TRBD1 or TRBD2 (5 bases each). Trimming removed 7 bases from V and 3 bases from J, with 16 bases in between. CDR1 is SGHTA, CDR2 FQGNSA, per germline. The CDR3 has 15 residues. The CDR3 region is CASNQTGTGYNEQFF. In nucleotides, the CDR3 is TGTGCCAGCAACCAAACCGGGACGGGCTACAATGAGCAGTTCTTC. Based on the CDR3 plus reference TRBV7-2 and TRBJ2-1, the full variable domain is GAGVSQSPSNKVTEKGKDVELRCDPISGHTALYWYRQSLGQGLEFLIYFQGNSAPDKSGLPSDRFSAERTGGSVSTLTIQRTQQEDSAVYLCASNQTGTGYNEQFFGPGTRLTVL.

This clonotype occurred a few times. This chain uses TRBV11-1 with TRBJ2-7; D may match TRBD1 or TRBD2 (5 bases each). V was pared by 1 base and J by 4 bases, with 14 bases between. Germline V gene lookup returns CDR1 SGHAT and CDR2 FQDESV (reference sequence). The CDR3 totals 15 residues. The CDR3 sequence: CASSLVYDRGYEQYF. CDR3 in DNA: TGTGCCAGCAGCTTAGTCTATGACAGAGGGTACGAGCAGTACTTC.

The rearrangement joins TRBV29-1 to TRBJ2-1; D may be TRBD2 (6 bases). The germline V gene has CDR1 SQVTM and CDR2 ANQGSEA. V was clipped by 4 bases and J by 10 bases, with 14 bases between them. The CDR3 spans 12 residues. CDR3 coding DNA: TGCAGCGTTGGTGGGGAGGCGAGGGAGCAGTTCTTC. It translates to CSVGGEAREQFF.

The CDR3 DNA reads as TGTGCCAGCAGCTTATTGGGTAGAAACCAAGAGACCCAGTACTTC. Amino acid sequence: CASSLLGRNQETQYF. V gene TRBV7-2 combines with J gene TRBJ2-7; no definite D call. The J call may not be correct, given that the DNA end is closer to TRBJ2-5. There are 15 residues in the CDR3. Germline V gene sequence: CDR1 SGHTA, CDR2 FQGNSA.

The CDR3 nucleotides are TGTGCCAGCAGTTACATCGCAGCCCGCACCGGGGAGCTGTTTTTT. Its translation: CASSYIAARTGELFF. The chain employs TRBV6-5 and TRBJ2-2, with D unclear. From germline, CDR1 is MNHEY and CDR2 SVGAGI. This CDR3 spans 15 amino acids. V shed 2 bases and J shed 4 bases, with 11 bases lying between them.

This clonotype was recorded a few times. V usage is TRBV20-1 and J usage is TRBJ2-7; D unresolved. Per the germline V gene, CDR1 is DFQATT and CDR2 is SNEGSKA (reference sequence). Between the trimmed V and J ends, which lost 4 bases and 3 bases, there was a span of 7 bases. This CDR3 contains 11 residues. DNA of the CDR3: TGCAGTGCTAAACACTACTACGAGCAGTACTTC. Translating gives CSAKHYYEQYF.

This clonotype has just a few counts. This rearrangement joins TRBV4-3 to TRBJ2-1; 16 nucleotides agree with TRBD2. The CDR3 spans 17 residues. CDR1 and CDR2 (germline): LGHNA, YSLEER. Trimming at V came to 0 bases and at J to 7 bases, leaving 3 bases not matched to a gene. CDR3 coding DNA: TGCGCCAGCAGCCAAGAGGGGACTAGCGGGGGGGGGAATGAGCAGTTCTTC. Protein product: CASSQEGTSGGGNEQFF.

The rearrangement links TRBV7-9 to TRBJ2-4; the D call may be TRBD1 or TRBD2 (5 bases each). This CDR3 region has 14 residues. Trimming took 5 bases from V and 13 from J, leaving 21 bases between them. From germline, CDR1 is SEHNR and CDR2 FQNEAQ (reference sequence). The CDR3 nucleotides read TGTGCCAGCAGCGCCTCCGGGGCTAAAGGGGAGCAGTACTTC. It specifies CASSASGAKGEQYF.

The J gene is TRBJ1-5, the V gene TRBV10-3; D not resolved. Trimming pared 4 bases from V and 2 bases from J, leaving 9 bases between. This CDR3 region has 14 residues. Germline values: CDR1 ENHRY, CDR2 SYGVKD. CDR3 sequence reads: CAISGGLGNQPQHF. The DNA of the CDR3 is TGTGCCATCAGTGGGGGATTGGGCAATCAGCCCCAGCATTTT.

This sequence joins TRBV28 and TRBJ2-7, with D maybe TRBD2 (6 bases). The end of the DNA is better explained by TRBJ2-5, so the J call may be wrong. The CDR3 runs to 16 residues. From germline, CDR1 is MDHEN and CDR2 SYDVKM. The CDR3 spells CASSSPLAEVAETQYF. The CDR3 bases are TGTGCCAGCAGTTCCCCTTTAGCGGAGGTAGCAGAGACCCAGTACTTC.

This clonotype was detected a few times. V gene TRBV20-1 combines with J gene TRBJ2-5; 7 bases are shared with TRBD1. Trimming took 5 bases from V and 5 from J; bases not matched to a gene: 11. The CDR3 covers 14 residues. Looked up from germline, CDR1 is DFQATT and CDR2 is SNEGSKA (reference sequence). The DNA for the CDR3 is TGCAGTGCTCGATTACAGGGGTCGAGGGAGACCCAGTACTTC. This encodes CSARLQGSRETQYF.